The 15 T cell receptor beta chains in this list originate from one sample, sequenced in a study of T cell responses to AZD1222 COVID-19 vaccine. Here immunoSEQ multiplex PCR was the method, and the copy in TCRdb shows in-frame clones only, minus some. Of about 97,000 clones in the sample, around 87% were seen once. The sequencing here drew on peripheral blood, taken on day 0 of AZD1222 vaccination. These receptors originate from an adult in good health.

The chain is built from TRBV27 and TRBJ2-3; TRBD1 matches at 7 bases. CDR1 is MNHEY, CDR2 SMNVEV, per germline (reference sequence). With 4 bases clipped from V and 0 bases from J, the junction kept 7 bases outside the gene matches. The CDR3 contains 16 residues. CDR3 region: CASSSYDRASTDTQYF. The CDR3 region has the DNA TGTGCCAGCAGTTCGTACGACAGGGCGAGCACAGATACGCAGTATTTT.

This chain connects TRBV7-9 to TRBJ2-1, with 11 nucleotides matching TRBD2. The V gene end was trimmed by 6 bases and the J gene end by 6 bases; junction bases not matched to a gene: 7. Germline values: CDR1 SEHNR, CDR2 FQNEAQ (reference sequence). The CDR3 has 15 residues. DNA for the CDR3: TGTGCCAGCAGTTTACTAGCGGGAGAGATCAATGAGCAGTTCTTC. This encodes CASSLLAGEINEQFF. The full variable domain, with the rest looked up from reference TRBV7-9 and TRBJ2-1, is DTGVSQNPRHKITKRGQNVTFRCDPISEHNRLYWYRQTLGQGPEFLTYFQNEAQLEKSRLLSDRFSAERPKGSFSTLEIQRTEQGDSAMYLCASSLLAGEINEQFFGPGTRLTVL.

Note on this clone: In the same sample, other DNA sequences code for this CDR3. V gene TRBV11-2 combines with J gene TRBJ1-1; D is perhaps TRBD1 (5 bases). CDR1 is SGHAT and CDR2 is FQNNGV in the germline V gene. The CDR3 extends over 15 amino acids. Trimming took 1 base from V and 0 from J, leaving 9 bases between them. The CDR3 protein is CASSLVGGMNTEAFF. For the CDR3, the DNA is TGTGCCAGCAGCTTAGTCGGGGGGATGAACACTGAAGCTTTCTTT.

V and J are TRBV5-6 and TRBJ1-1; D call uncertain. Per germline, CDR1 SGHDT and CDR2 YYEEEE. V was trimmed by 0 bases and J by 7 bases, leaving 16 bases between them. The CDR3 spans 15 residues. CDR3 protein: CASSLAPAIPGEAFF. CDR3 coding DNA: TGTGCCAGCAGCTTGGCCCCGGCCATTCCGGGTGAAGCTTTCTTT. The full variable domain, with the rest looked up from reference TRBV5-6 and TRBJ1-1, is DAGVTQSPTHLIKTRGQQVTLRCSPKSGHDTVSWYQQALGQGPQFIFQYYEEEERQRGNFPDRFSGHQFPNYSSELNVNALLLGDSALYLCASSLAPAIPGEAFFGQGTRLTVV.

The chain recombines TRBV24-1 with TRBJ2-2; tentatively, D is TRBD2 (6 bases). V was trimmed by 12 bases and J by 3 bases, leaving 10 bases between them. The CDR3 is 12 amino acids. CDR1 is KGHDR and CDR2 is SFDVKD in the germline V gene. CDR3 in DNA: TGTGCCGTGGCGGGGTACACCGGGGAGCTGTTTTTT. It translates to CAVAGYTGELFF.

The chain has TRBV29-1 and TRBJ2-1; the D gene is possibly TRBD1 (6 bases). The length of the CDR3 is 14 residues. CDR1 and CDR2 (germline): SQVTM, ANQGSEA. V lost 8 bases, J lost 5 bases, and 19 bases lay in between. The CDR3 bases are TGCAGCCACCGAAAGGACAGATACGACAATGAGCAGTTCTTC. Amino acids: CSHRKDRYDNEQFF.

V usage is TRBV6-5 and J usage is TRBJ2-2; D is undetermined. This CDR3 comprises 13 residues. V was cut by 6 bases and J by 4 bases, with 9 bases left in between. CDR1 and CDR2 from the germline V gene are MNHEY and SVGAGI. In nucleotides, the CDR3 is TGTGCCAGCAGAAGGGTCCTCACCGGGGAGCTGTTTTTT. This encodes CASRRVLTGELFF.

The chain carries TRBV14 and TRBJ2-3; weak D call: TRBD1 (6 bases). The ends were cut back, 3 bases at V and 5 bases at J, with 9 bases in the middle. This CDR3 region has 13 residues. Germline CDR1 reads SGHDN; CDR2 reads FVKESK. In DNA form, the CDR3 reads TGTGCCAGCAGCCAGGACAGTCTAGATACGCAGTATTTT. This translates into CASSQDSLDTQYF.

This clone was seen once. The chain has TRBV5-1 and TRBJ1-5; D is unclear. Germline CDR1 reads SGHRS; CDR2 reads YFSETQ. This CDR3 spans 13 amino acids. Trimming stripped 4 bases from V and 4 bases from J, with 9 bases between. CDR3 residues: CASSLAENQPQHF. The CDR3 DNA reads TGCGCCAGCAGCCTCGCCGAAAATCAGCCCCAGCATTTT.

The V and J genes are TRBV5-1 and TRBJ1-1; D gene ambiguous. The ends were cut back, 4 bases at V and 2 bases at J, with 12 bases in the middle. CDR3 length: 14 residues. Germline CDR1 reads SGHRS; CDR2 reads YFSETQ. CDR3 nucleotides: TGCGCCAGCAGCCCTCGTTTGGGAAACACTGAAGCTTTCTTT. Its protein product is CASSPRLGNTEAFF.

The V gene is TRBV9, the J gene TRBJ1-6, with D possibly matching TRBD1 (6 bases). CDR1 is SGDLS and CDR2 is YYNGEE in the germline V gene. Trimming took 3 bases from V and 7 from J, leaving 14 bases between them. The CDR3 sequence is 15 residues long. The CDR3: CASSATTGGNSPLHF. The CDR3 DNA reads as TGTGCCAGCAGCGCGACGACGGGGGGCAATTCACCCCTCCACTTT.

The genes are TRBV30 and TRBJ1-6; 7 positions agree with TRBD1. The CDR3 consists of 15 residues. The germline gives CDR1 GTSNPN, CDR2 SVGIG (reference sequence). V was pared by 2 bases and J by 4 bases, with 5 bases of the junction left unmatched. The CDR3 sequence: CAWSTPGQYNSPLHF. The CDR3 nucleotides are TGTGCCTGGAGTACTCCGGGACAGTATAATTCACCCCTCCACTTT.

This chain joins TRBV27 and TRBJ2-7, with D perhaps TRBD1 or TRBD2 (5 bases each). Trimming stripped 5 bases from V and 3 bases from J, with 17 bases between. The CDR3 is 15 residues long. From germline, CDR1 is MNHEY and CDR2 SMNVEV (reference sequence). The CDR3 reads CASSKGLGAYYEQYF. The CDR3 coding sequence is TGTGCCAGCAGTAAAGGGCTCGGGGCCTACTACGAGCAGTACTTC.

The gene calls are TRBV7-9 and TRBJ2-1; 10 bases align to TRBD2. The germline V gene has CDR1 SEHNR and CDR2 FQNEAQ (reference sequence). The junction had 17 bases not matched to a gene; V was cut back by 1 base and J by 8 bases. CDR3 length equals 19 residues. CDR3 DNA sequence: TGTGCCAGCAGCTTAGTTGCTAGCGGGAGAGGGGGGCAGAAGCATGAGCAGTTCTTC. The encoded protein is CASSLVASGRGGQKHEQFF.

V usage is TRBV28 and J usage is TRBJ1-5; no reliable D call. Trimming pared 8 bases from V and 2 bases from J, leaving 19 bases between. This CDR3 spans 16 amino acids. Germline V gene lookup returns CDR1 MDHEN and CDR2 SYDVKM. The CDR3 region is CASFIGKARRNQPQHF. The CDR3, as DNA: TGTGCCAGCTTTATTGGGAAGGCGCGCCGCAATCAGCCCCAGCATTTT.